The clone carrying this TCR beta chain has more than one count but fewer than ten. The antigen remains undetermined. The data belong to a study of human T cells and chemical hapten exposure. Findings of the study overall: Donors, who had alopecia, may show an immune response that differs from healthy people's.

In the authors' workflow: Samples contained a median of about 96,000 TCRs, with a range of roughly 20,000 to 750,000. Using its own MiXCR run on the RACE reads, TCRdb lists one record per CDR3 protein. TCRdb's processing, not the authors', yielded these V and J calls. Found here are about 98,000 distinct CDR3 sequences, more than 10% of them singletons; the top ten hold approximately 3.1%. Indicated time point: pre-sensitization, week 0. Treatment: therapeutic diphenylcyclopropenone sensitization with weekly scalp DPC. V lost 7 bases and J lost 2, with 9 bases in between. The length of the CDR3 is 12 residues. In germline, CDR1 is SQVTM, CDR2 ANQGSEA.

The chain combines TRBV29-1 with TRBJ2-1; D is perhaps TRBD2 (6 bases). This clonotype was sampled from a woman aged 60 to 75 with alopecia areata. Some clones in this sample may be carry-over from other donors' samples. Material: whole blood, obtained in connection with sensitization to the hapten diphenylcyclopropenone (DPC). The CDR3 here is CSGWTTYNEQFF. CDR3 nucleotide sequence: TGCAGCGGGTGGACTACCTACAATGAGCAGTTCTTC.